These 30 T cell receptor beta chains came from one sample sequenced in a study of shared clonotypes between healthy human individuals. Generated by immunoSEQ multiplex PCR, the TCRdb table keeps only in-frame clones and is missing some. The repertoire has some 2,100,000 clones, 85% to 95% of them found once; the top ten carry over 1.5%. Naive CD8 isolation took CD45RO-negative cells positively selected for CCR7 and excluded terminally differentiated effector memory CD45RA+ cells. Source material: naive CD8+ T cells from PBMCs. Receptors were obtained from a man in his late teens or twenties in good health. Some clones in this sample may be carry-over from other donors' samples.

The rearrangement links TRBV7-8 to TRBJ1-3; D not certain. V was trimmed by 5 bases and J by 0 bases, leaving 11 bases between them. The CDR3 is 15 residues long. In germline, CDR1 is SGHVS, CDR2 FQNEAQ. In nucleotides, the CDR3 is TGTGCCAGCAGCCCCAGGATTGGCTCTGGAAACACCATATATTTT. This codes for CASSPRIGSGNTIYF.

The chain joins TRBV7-2 to TRBJ2-7; 9 positions match TRBD2. Germline V gives CDR1 SGHTA, CDR2 FQGNSA. This CDR3 contains 14 residues. J gave up 6 bases and V 7 bases, and 10 bases lay outside the gene matches. CDR3 coding DNA: TGTGCCAGCAATAGTCTAGCGGGAAGCTCCGAGCAGTACTTC. Translating it yields CASNSLAGSSEQYF.

This clone has a single count. This chain uses TRBV4-1 with TRBJ2-1; maybe TRBD1 (7 bases). The V end was cut by 3 bases, the J end by 3 bases, with 12 bases between. The CDR3 extends over 15 amino acids. Germline V gives CDR1 MGHRA, CDR2 YSYEKL. CDR3 sequence (DNA): TGCGCCAGCAGCCATTCAGGGGGGCTCTACAATGAGCAGTTCTTC. It is translated as CASSHSGGLYNEQFF.

This clone was picked up one time. V is TRBV27 and J is TRBJ2-7; D may be TRBD1 or TRBD2 (5 bases each). V was trimmed by 11 bases and J by 3 bases, leaving 14 bases between them. The length of the CDR3 is 12 residues. Germline assignment: CDR1 MNHEY and CDR2 SMNVEV (reference sequence). The CDR3 is CASHGTRYEQYF. The CDR3 nucleotides are TGTGCCTCCCATGGGACCCGCTACGAGCAGTACTTC.

The rearrangement uses TRBV30 and TRBJ2-4; perhaps TRBD1 as D (7 bases). Trimming took off 4 bases at V and 3 bases at J, with 16 bases between the two ends. The CDR3 is made up of 15 amino acids. The germline gives CDR1 GTSNPN, CDR2 SVGIG (reference sequence). CDR3 region: CAWKTGSGDKNIQYF. DNA of the CDR3: TGTGCCTGGAAGACAGGGTCGGGGGACAAAAACATTCAGTACTTC.

A remark on this clone: The identical CDR3 is also encoded by other nucleotide sequences in the sample. This chain joins TRBV27 and TRBJ2-7, with D possibly being TRBD2 (6 bases). The CDR3 totals 13 residues. The germline V and J ends were trimmed by 3 bases and 1 base, with 7 bases remaining between them. From germline, CDR1 is MNHEY and CDR2 SMNVEV (reference sequence). The CDR3 DNA sequence: TGTGCCAGCAGTTTCGGGACTTCCTACGAGCAGTACTTC. Translating it yields CASSFGTSYEQYF.

The chain uses TRBV4-2 and TRBJ2-7; 7 nucleotides match TRBD2. Germline lookup yields CDR1 LGHNA and CDR2 YNFKEQ. Trimming removed 1 base from V and 0 bases from J; junction bases left unmatched: 6. The CDR3 has 16 amino acids. CDR3 region: CASSQVGAGVSYEQYF. DNA for the CDR3: TGTGCCAGCAGCCAAGTTGGGGCGGGAGTCTCCTACGAGCAGTACTTC.

This chain uses TRBV13 with TRBJ2-7; D unclear. The CDR3 runs to 12 residues. CDR1 and CDR2 (germline): PRHDT, FYEKMQ (reference sequence). V was clipped by 2 bases and J by 5 bases, with 7 bases between them. CDR3 in amino acids: CASSLQSDEQYF. The CDR3 DNA reads as TGTGCCAGCAGCTTACAGTCCGACGAGCAGTACTTC.

The rearrangement links TRBV5-1 to TRBJ2-7, with TRBD1 matching 11 bases. Germline V CDR1 and CDR2: SGHRS, YFSETQ. There are 16 residues in the CDR3. The trim removed 5 bases at V and 6 bases at J, leaving 13 bases unmatched. The DNA of the CDR3 is TGCGCCAGCAGGCCGACGTTGGACAGGGGGCGCGGCGAGCAGTACTTC. Translated, it gives CASRPTLDRGRGEQYF. Full variable domain (missing parts from reference TRBV5-1 and TRBJ2-7): KAGVTQTPRYLIKTRGQQVTLSCSPISGHRSVSWYQQTPGQGLQFLFEYFSETQRNKGNFPGRFSGRQFSNSRSEMNVSTLELGDSALYLCASRPTLDRGRGEQYFGPGTRLTVT.

The genes are TRBV19 and TRBJ2-7; 10 bases are shared with TRBD1. CDR3 length: 14 amino acids. Germline CDR1 LNHDA, CDR2 SQIVND (reference sequence). The V gene end was trimmed by 9 bases and the J gene end by 0 bases; junction bases not matched to a gene: 5. The CDR3 loop reads CARKGQGVSYEQYF. For the CDR3, the DNA is TGTGCCAGAAAAGGACAGGGGGTCTCCTACGAGCAGTACTTC.

This clone was seen just once. CDR3 loop: CASSDSSYNEQFF. The CDR3 DNA reads as TGTGCCAGTTCCGATAGCTCCTACAATGAGCAGTTCTTC. The chain uses TRBV6-5 and TRBJ2-1; no firm D call. Trimming stripped 9 bases from V and 0 bases from J, with 9 bases between. The CDR3 is 13 amino acids. Germline CDR1 reads MNHEY; CDR2 reads SVGAGI.

The J gene is TRBJ2-1, the V gene TRBV13; D is tentatively TRBD1 or TRBD2 (5 bases each). The CDR3 has 14 amino acids. Trimming cost V 3 bases and J 7 bases, with 13 bases left between them. Germline V gives CDR1 PRHDT, CDR2 FYEKMQ (reference sequence). As DNA, the CDR3 is TGTGCCAGCAGCTTTTTGGGGACGAAGAATGAGCAGTTCTTC. It yields the protein CASSFLGTKNEQFF.

This chain uses TRBV7-8 with TRBJ2-5; TRBD2 aligns across 8 bases. This CDR3 spans 16 amino acids. Germline lookup yields CDR1 SGHVS and CDR2 FQNEAQ. J gave up 4 bases and V 5 bases, and 12 bases lay outside the gene matches. In nucleotides, the CDR3 is TGTGCCAGCAGCCCCCGGGGGGGCTGGGAGTCAGAGACCCAGTACTTC. Its protein product is CASSPRGGWESETQYF.

The rearrangement joins TRBV7-9 to TRBJ2-1, with D tentatively TRBD2 (5 bases). Germline V gene sequence: CDR1 SEHNR, CDR2 FQNEAQ (reference sequence). Trimming shortened V by 5 bases and J by 0 bases, and 23 bases separated the two germline ends. This CDR3 spans 19 amino acids. This CDR3 is CASSLRGRPDPSSYNEQFF. CDR3 DNA sequence: TGTGCCAGCAGCCTCCGCGGGCGGCCAGACCCTAGCTCCTACAATGAGCAGTTCTTC.

V usage is TRBV6-1 and J usage is TRBJ1-5; possibly TRBD1 for D (5 bases). V was cut by 0 bases and J by 5 bases, with 17 bases left in between. CDR3 length: 17 amino acids. CDR1 is MNHNS, CDR2 SASEGT, per germline. CDR3 sequence: CASSEAEGVEIDQPQHF. In nucleotides, the CDR3 is TGTGCCAGCAGTGAAGCAGAAGGGGTGGAAATAGATCAGCCCCAGCATTTT.

The chain recombines TRBV7-9 with TRBJ2-7; D is possibly TRBD1 or TRBD2 (5 bases each). CDR3 length: 15 residues. Germline V gene lookup returns CDR1 SEHNR and CDR2 FQNEAQ (reference sequence). Trimming stripped 5 bases from V and 5 bases from J, with 19 bases between. CDR3 nucleotides: TGTGCCAGCAGCCCGCCGACGGGACCTTTGGACGAGCAGTACTTC. It codes for CASSPPTGPLDEQYF.

This sequence joins TRBV28 and TRBJ2-7; D possibly corresponds to TRBD1 (6 bases). CDR3 size: 14 residues. V was pared by 8 bases and J by 3 bases, with 17 bases between. The germline V gene encodes CDR1 MDHEN and CDR2 SYDVKM. CDR3: CASGTYLDSYEQYF. The DNA of the CDR3 is TGTGCCAGCGGGACATATCTTGACAGCTACGAGCAGTACTTC.

For this clone: The sample contains more than one DNA sequence encoding this CDR3. CDR3 bases: TGTGCCAGTAGTGCCGGGACAGGGTCTTACGAGCAGTACTTC. This encodes CASSAGTGSYEQYF. J is TRBJ2-7 and V is TRBV19; 9 bases map to TRBD1. The CDR3 is 14 amino acids. Germline trimming cut 5 bases from V and 4 bases from J; bases unmatched to any gene: 6. Germline CDR1 is LNHDA and CDR2 is SQIVND (reference sequence).

The V gene is TRBV6-1, the J gene TRBJ2-1; perhaps D is TRBD1 or TRBD2 (5 bases each). The CDR3 has 14 residues. Looked up from germline, CDR1 is MNHNS and CDR2 is SASEGT. The V end was cut by 7 bases, the J end by 4 bases, with 14 bases between. CDR3 in DNA: TGTGCCAGCATGGGGCGGGCTCTATACAATGAGCAGTTCTTC. Encoded protein: CASMGRALYNEQFF.

CDR3 nucleotides: TGTGCCAGCAGTAAAGCGGGAGGGCAGTATTTT. Amino acids: CASSKAGGQYF. The V gene is TRBV6-5, the J gene TRBJ2-3; 9 bases map to TRBD2. V lost 5 bases, J lost 11 bases, and 2 bases stayed unmatched. The CDR3 extends over 11 amino acids. The V gene's germline CDR1 is MNHEY and CDR2 SVGAGI.

The rearrangement links TRBV6-1 to TRBJ1-2; 9 positions match TRBD1. Trimming cost V 0 bases and J 13 bases; bases outside gene matches: 15. CDR1 and CDR2 (germline): MNHNS, SASEGT. The CDR3 has 16 residues. Written as DNA, the CDR3 is TGTGCCAGCAGTGAAGCGCTTCCGGGACAGGGAACTGACGGCACCTTC. As protein: CASSEALPGQGTDGTF.

The CDR3 DNA follows: TGTGCCAGCAGGGCCTGGGGTGGGACAGGTACCTACGAGCAGTACTTC. Its protein is CASRAWGGTGTYEQYF. This rearrangement joins TRBV7-9 to TRBJ2-7, with 8 positions matching TRBD1. The length of the CDR3 is 16 residues. Germline-derived CDR1 and CDR2 are SEHNR and FQNEAQ (reference sequence). V gave up 6 bases and J gave up 2 bases; unmatched junction bases: 12. The complete variable domain, with remaining parts taken from reference TRBV7-9 and TRBJ2-7, reads DTGVSQNPRHKITKRGQNVTFRCDPISEHNRLYWYRQTLGQGPEFLTYFQNEAQLEKSRLLSDRFSAERPKGSFSTLEIQRTEQGDSAMYLCASRAWGGTGTYEQYFGPGTRLTVT.

This chain links TRBV2 with TRBJ2-7; D uncertain. In germline, CDR1 is SNHLY, CDR2 FYNNEI. Trimming removed 7 bases at V and 6 bases at J, with 16 bases between. The CDR3 has 13 residues. The CDR3 DNA is TGTGCCAGCACTGGCAGAGACATGGGCGAGCAGTACTTC. This gives the protein CASTGRDMGEQYF.

V gene TRBV10-3 combines with J gene TRBJ2-3, with TRBD2 matching over 9 bases. The CDR3 is made up of 16 amino acids. Germline lookup yields CDR1 ENHRY and CDR2 SYGVKD. V dropped 2 bases and J dropped 4; count of bases not matched to a gene: 7. CDR3 DNA: TGTGCCATCAGTGAGGCGGCGGGAGGGCCGGCAGATACGCAGTATTTT. Translated, it gives CAISEAAGGPADTQYF.

The chain combines TRBV4-1 with TRBJ2-7; maybe TRBD1 (6 bases). Trimming pared 2 bases from V and 4 bases from J, leaving 12 bases between. The CDR3 loop spans 14 amino acids. The germline gives CDR1 MGHRA, CDR2 YSYEKL. DNA of the CDR3: TGCGCCAGCAGCCAATTTGACAGGTATTACGAGCAGTACTTC. This sequence encodes CASSQFDRYYEQYF.

V is TRBV13 and J is TRBJ1-4; TRBD1 agrees at 9 bases. The germline V gene has CDR1 PRHDT and CDR2 FYEKMQ (reference sequence). The ends lost 0 bases at V and 5 bases at J; junction bases unmatched: 7. This CDR3 is built from 17 residues. In nucleotides, the CDR3 is TGTGCCAGCAGCTTAGGCTTATGGGGACAGGGAAATGAAAAACTGTTTTTT. It is translated as CASSLGLWGQGNEKLFF.

This clone was picked up one time. The chain has TRBV7-9 and TRBJ2-3, with 12 bases fitting TRBD2. Per germline, CDR1 SEHNR and CDR2 FQNEAQ (reference sequence). J was trimmed by 1 base and V by 4 bases; bases with no gene match: 9. CDR3 size: 18 residues. The CDR3 DNA reads as TGTGCCAGCAGCTCACCCGACAGGACTAGCGGGGGCACAGATACGCAGTATTTT. Its translation: CASSSPDRTSGGTDTQYF.

This chain uses TRBV27 with TRBJ2-3; D is unresolved. Germline assignment: CDR1 MNHEY and CDR2 SMNVEV (reference sequence). The germline V and J ends were trimmed by 2 bases and 0 bases, with 12 bases remaining between them. The CDR3 totals 16 residues. CDR3 amino acids: CASSLAHMTSTDTQYF. The DNA for the CDR3 is TGTGCCAGCAGTTTAGCCCACATGACTAGCACAGATACGCAGTATTTT.

This chain uses TRBV10-1 with TRBJ1-1; D is possibly TRBD1 (5 bases). V shed 0 bases and J shed 4 bases, with 12 bases lying between them. The CDR3 is made up of 15 amino acids. Germline CDR1 WNHNN, CDR2 SYGVQD (reference sequence). The CDR3, as DNA: TGCGCCAGCAGTGAGTCGCCAGGGAGAGGCACTGAAGCTTTCTTT. Translated, it gives CASSESPGRGTEAFF.

The chain recombines TRBV19 with TRBJ1-5; 9 positions agree with TRBD1. The V segment lost 5 bases and the J segment 6 bases; nucleotides outside the gene matches: 5. CDR1 and CDR2 from the germline V gene are LNHDA and SQIVND (reference sequence). The CDR3 has 14 amino acids. The CDR3 DNA follows: TGTGCCAGTAGTGTCCGGGACAGGGCTCAGCCCCAGCATTTT. Translation gives CASSVRDRAQPQHF.